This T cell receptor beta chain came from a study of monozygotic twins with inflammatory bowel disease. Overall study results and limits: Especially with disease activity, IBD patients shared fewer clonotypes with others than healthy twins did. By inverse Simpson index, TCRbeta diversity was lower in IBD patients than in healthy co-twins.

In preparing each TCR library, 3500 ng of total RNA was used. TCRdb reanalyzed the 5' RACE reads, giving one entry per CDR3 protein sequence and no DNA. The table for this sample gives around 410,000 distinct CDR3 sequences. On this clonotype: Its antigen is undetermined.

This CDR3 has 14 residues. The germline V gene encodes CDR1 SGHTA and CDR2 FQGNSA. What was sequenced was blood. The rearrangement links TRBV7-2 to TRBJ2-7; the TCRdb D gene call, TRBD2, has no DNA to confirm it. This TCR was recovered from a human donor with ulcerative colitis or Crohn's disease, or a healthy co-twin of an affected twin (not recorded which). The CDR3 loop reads CASSPSGSYSEQYF.